The 27 T cell receptor beta chains below all came from one sample that was sequenced in a study of shared clonotypes between healthy human individuals. Produced via immunoSEQ multiplex PCR; TCRdb's table is partial and in-frame only. This table holds roughly 1,600,000 clones, 98% found once. What was sequenced was naive CD4+ T cells sorted from blood. Subset noted: CD45RA+ positively selected. The origin of the receptors is a young man in good health.

Concerning this clone: Other DNA variants within this sample encode the same CDR3. This rearrangement joins TRBV5-1 to TRBJ1-4; 7 bases are shared with TRBD1. CDR1 is SGHRS, CDR2 YFSETQ, per germline. The CDR3 is made up of 15 amino acids. Losses at the gene ends were 4 bases for V and 4 bases for J; bases not matched to a gene: 7. The CDR3 region has the DNA TGCGCCAGCAGCCTGTCCGGGACAGATAATGAAAAACTGTTTTTT. Translation gives CASSLSGTDNEKLFF.

The chain combines TRBV30 with TRBJ1-5; 8 bases map to TRBD1. The V gene's germline CDR1 is GTSNPN and CDR2 SVGIG (reference sequence). The CDR3 runs 14 residues. The V and J ends lost 3 bases and 5 bases, in that order; junction bases with no gene match: 6. CDR3 in amino acids: CAWSAGTGHQPQHF. In nucleotides, the CDR3 is TGTGCCTGGAGCGCCGGGACAGGTCATCAGCCCCAGCATTTT.

This chain connects TRBV5-1 to TRBJ1-2; a weak D match, TRBD1 (5 bases). V was shortened by 0 bases and J by 8 bases, with 17 bases between the two germline ends. This CDR3 spans 15 amino acids. Germline V gives CDR1 SGHRS, CDR2 YFSETQ. The CDR3 here is CASSLAGLKLGGYTF. CDR3 bases: TGCGCCAGCAGCTTGGCGGGACTCAAACTGGGGGGCTACACCTTC.

This rearrangement joins TRBV9 to TRBJ1-2, with 9 nucleotides matching TRBD1. CDR1 and CDR2 from the germline V gene are SGDLS and YYNGEE. This CDR3 has 16 amino acids. Losses at the gene ends were 0 bases for V and 6 bases for J; bases not matched to a gene: 9. The CDR3 bases are TGTGCCAGCAGCGTAGGGAGGACAGGGGTTATCGATGGCTACACCTTC. Encoded protein: CASSVGRTGVIDGYTF. Together with reference TRBV9 and TRBJ1-2, the CDR3 gives the full variable domain: DSGVTQTPKHLITATGQRVTLRCSPRSGDLSVYWYQQSLDQGLQFLIQYYNGEERAKGNILERFSAQQFPDLHSELNLSSLELGDSALYFCASSVGRTGVIDGYTFGSGTRLTVV.

This chain joins TRBV27 and TRBJ1-2, with no clear D. The V gene's germline CDR1 is MNHEY and CDR2 SMNVEV (reference sequence). This CDR3 is built from 14 residues. V was shortened by 4 bases and J by 4 bases, with 13 bases between the two germline ends. CDR3 sequence (DNA): TGTGCCAGCAGTTGGACTGCTAGAGGCTATGGCTACACCTTC. It yields the protein CASSWTARGYGYTF.

The V and J genes are TRBV2 and TRBJ2-6; no clear D gene. There are 15 residues in the CDR3. Trimming shortened V by 5 bases and J by 0 bases, and 8 bases separated the two germline ends. CDR1 is SNHLY and CDR2 is FYNNEI in the germline V gene. CDR3 loop: CASSTANSGANVLTF. The DNA of the CDR3 is TGTGCCAGCAGTACTGCCAACTCTGGGGCCAACGTCCTGACTTTC.

The genes are TRBV7-9 and TRBJ2-7; D not certain. CDR3 length equals 12 residues. V lost 6 bases, J lost 4 bases, and 10 bases lay in between. CDR1 and CDR2 from the germline V gene are SEHNR and FQNEAQ (reference sequence). DNA for the CDR3: TGTGCCAGCAGTTTTCAGCCGTACGAGCAGTACTTC. Protein: CASSFQPYEQYF.

On this clone: The same CDR3 is also encoded by other DNA sequences in this sample. The chain carries TRBV29-1 and TRBJ2-5, with D possibly called TRBD1 or TRBD2 (6 bases each). V was pared by 6 bases and J by 4 bases, with 12 bases between. Looked up from germline, CDR1 is SQVTM and CDR2 is ANQGSEA. This CDR3 region has 12 residues. CDR3 amino acids: CSVLQGGETQYF. The CDR3 nucleotides are TGCAGCGTACTACAGGGAGGAGAGACCCAGTACTTC. Full variable domain (missing parts from reference TRBV29-1 and TRBJ2-5): SAVISQKPSRDICQRGTSLTIQCQVDSQVTMMFWYRQQPGQSLTLIATANQGSEATYESGFVIDKFPISRPNLTFSTLTVSNMSPEDSSIYLCSVLQGGETQYFGPGTRLLVL.

V usage is TRBV11-2 and J usage is TRBJ2-1; no definite D call. The CDR3 spans 13 residues. The V gene lost 1 base and the J gene lost 4 bases, with 5 bases spanning the gap. In germline, CDR1 is SGHAT, CDR2 FQNNGV. This CDR3 reads CASSLVLYNEQFF. The CDR3, as DNA: TGTGCCAGCAGCTTAGTCCTATACAATGAGCAGTTCTTC.

The chain joins TRBV10-3 to TRBJ2-4; 7 bases fit TRBD2. Trimming removed 0 bases from V and 3 bases from J; junction bases left unmatched: 8. CDR1 and CDR2 (germline): ENHRY, SYGVKD. The CDR3 is 17 amino acids. The CDR3, as DNA: TGTGCCATCAGTGAGTCTAGGGCGGGAGCTGGCAAAAACATTCAGTACTTC. Translated: CAISESRAGAGKNIQYF.

This chain connects TRBV28 to TRBJ2-3, with D uncertain. The CDR3 has 13 amino acids. The V gene's germline CDR1 is MDHEN and CDR2 SYDVKM. Deletions cut 4 bases from V and 7 bases from J, with 12 bases between. The CDR3 sequence is CASSSTPPHTQYF. As DNA, the CDR3 is TGTGCCAGCAGTTCGACACCCCCGCATACGCAGTATTTT.

On this clone itself: Other DNA sequences within the sample encode an identical CDR3. The chain uses TRBV5-1 and TRBJ2-3; the match to TRBD1 covers 7 bases. J lost 1 base, V lost 5 bases, and 4 bases had no gene match. The germline CDR1 and CDR2 sequences are SGHRS and YFSETQ. The CDR3 sequence is 14 residues long. The CDR3 reads CASSSGQGTDTQYF. The CDR3 region has the DNA TGCGCCAGCAGTTCAGGACAGGGCACAGATACGCAGTATTTT.

The V and J genes are TRBV19 and TRBJ2-2; 7 nucleotides align to TRBD2. This CDR3 is 13 amino acids long. Losses at the gene ends were 8 bases for V and 7 bases for J; bases not matched to a gene: 7. Germline assignment: CDR1 LNHDA and CDR2 SQIVND (reference sequence). CDR3 protein: CASARELVGELFF. The CDR3 DNA reads as TGTGCCAGTGCGCGGGAGTTGGTCGGGGAGCTGTTTTTT. The full variable domain, with the rest looked up from reference TRBV19 and TRBJ2-2, is DGGITQSPKYLFRKEGQNVTLSCEQNLNHDAMYWYRQDPGQGLRLIYYSQIVNDFQKGDIAEGYSVSREKKESFPLTVTSAQKNPTAFYLCASARELVGELFFGEGSRLTVL.

This sequence joins TRBV6-1 and TRBJ1-2; 10 bases are shared with TRBD1. The germline gives CDR1 MNHNS, CDR2 SASEGT. The CDR3 covers 17 residues. V lost 2 bases, J lost 4 bases, and 10 bases stayed unmatched. The CDR3 region is CASSEILGQGVSYGYTF. The CDR3 DNA sequence: TGTGCCAGCAGTGAAATATTAGGACAGGGGGTGAGCTATGGCTACACCTTC.

This chain links TRBV10-2 with TRBJ1-1; D is unclear. CDR3 length: 13 amino acids. Germline-derived CDR1 and CDR2 are WSHSY and SAAADI. Between the trimmed V and J ends, which lost 2 bases and 0 bases, there was a span of 4 bases. The CDR3 spells CASSENVNTEAFF. The CDR3 bases are TGCGCCAGCAGTGAGAACGTGAACACTGAAGCTTTCTTT.

The CDR3 protein is CASSREGWETQYF. CDR3 DNA sequence: TGTGCCAGCAGCCGGGAGGGCTGGGAGACCCAGTACTTC. The chain uses TRBV9 and TRBJ2-5; 8 bases are shared with TRBD2. V was clipped by 4 bases and J by 5 bases; unmatched bases: 4. Germline CDR1 reads SGDLS; CDR2 reads YYNGEE. The CDR3 contains 13 residues.

CDR3 DNA sequence: TGTGCCAGCGCGCTACCCGGGAACACTGAAGCTTTCTTT. It yields the protein CASALPGNTEAFF. This rearrangement joins TRBV9 to TRBJ1-1; D unresolved. The CDR3 length is 13 residues. Trimming left V 7 bases short and J 1 base short, with 11 bases between. Looked up from germline, CDR1 is SGDLS and CDR2 is YYNGEE.

V is TRBV11-2 and J is TRBJ2-1; 7 bases match TRBD2. CDR1 and CDR2 (germline): SGHAT, FQNNGV. The CDR3 sequence is 15 residues long. With 3 bases clipped from V and 5 bases from J, the junction kept 7 bases outside the gene matches. CDR3 nucleotide sequence: TGTGCCAGCAGCTTTTTATCCAGCGGGAACAATGAGCAGTTCTTC. This encodes CASSFLSSGNNEQFF.

The CDR3 reads CASSPSQLAAYEQYF. The CDR3 DNA follows: TGTGCCAGCTCACCTTCCCAGCTAGCGGCCTACGAGCAGTACTTC. This rearrangement joins TRBV18 to TRBJ2-7, with 7 positions matching TRBD2. Looked up from germline, CDR1 is KGHSH and CDR2 is LQKENI. The junction had 7 bases not matched to a gene; V was cut back by 3 bases and J by 2 bases. The CDR3 totals 15 residues.

The chain uses TRBV7-9 and TRBJ1-5, with D tentatively TRBD1 (6 bases). The CDR3 loop spans 16 amino acids. V lost 4 bases, J lost 0 bases, and 13 bases lay in between. Per germline, CDR1 SEHNR and CDR2 FQNEAQ (reference sequence). Here the CDR3 reads CASSSGRGDSNQPQHF. CDR3 bases: TGTGCCAGCAGCTCAGGGAGGGGGGATAGCAATCAGCCCCAGCATTTT.

The chain couples TRBV18 to TRBJ2-1, with TRBD2 matching 7 bases. Trimming cost V 7 bases and J 8 bases; bases outside gene matches: 8. The CDR3 runs 13 residues. The germline gives CDR1 KGHSH, CDR2 LQKENI. The chain's CDR3 is CASYKGRGYEQFF. CDR3 coding DNA: TGTGCCAGCTACAAAGGGAGGGGTTATGAGCAGTTCTTC.

The chain is built from TRBV5-1 and TRBJ1-1; 8 bases agree with TRBD1. This CDR3 comprises 14 residues. Per germline, CDR1 SGHRS and CDR2 YFSETQ. With V trimmed by 0 bases and J by 6 bases, 4 bases remained unmatched. In DNA form, the CDR3 reads TGCGCCAGCAGCTTGGACAGGGGGAAATCTGAAGCTTTCTTT. This codes for CASSLDRGKSEAFF. The whole variable domain, filled in from reference TRBV5-1 and TRBJ1-1, reads KAGVTQTPRYLIKTRGQQVTLSCSPISGHRSVSWYQQTPGQGLQFLFEYFSETQRNKGNFPGRFSGRQFSNSRSEMNVSTLELGDSALYLCASSLDRGKSEAFFGQGTRLTVV.

CDR3 protein: CASETSGYTDTQYF. For the CDR3, the DNA is TGTGCCAGCGAGACTAGCGGCTACACAGATACGCAGTATTTT. The chain employs TRBV19 and TRBJ2-3; 9 bases line up with TRBD2. Germline trimming cut 9 bases from V and 2 bases from J; bases unmatched to any gene: 6. The CDR3 totals 14 residues. In germline, CDR1 is LNHDA, CDR2 SQIVND (reference sequence).

The chain joins TRBV28 to TRBJ2-7; D might be TRBD1 (6 bases). V shed 2 bases and J shed 5 bases, with 22 bases lying between them. This CDR3 region has 17 residues. Germline V gene sequence: CDR1 MDHEN, CDR2 SYDVKM. This chain's CDR3 is CASSLPPDRFVPHEQYF. CDR3 sequence (DNA): TGTGCCAGCAGTTTACCCCCCGACAGGTTTGTTCCCCACGAGCAGTACTTC.

The chain uses TRBV2 and TRBJ2-1, with a possible D match to TRBD2 (5 bases). Germline loops: CDR1 SNHLY, CDR2 FYNNEI. This CDR3 contains 15 residues. Trimming removed 5 bases at V and 6 bases at J, with 17 bases between. CDR3 amino acids: CASSLRTGLSNEQFF. Here the CDR3 DNA reads TGTGCCAGCAGTCTGAGGACTGGACTTTCCAATGAGCAGTTCTTC.

V usage is TRBV7-2 and J usage is TRBJ2-3, with 14 bases lining up with TRBD2. The CDR3 is made up of 16 amino acids. Germline lookup yields CDR1 SGHTA and CDR2 FQGNSA. Losses at the gene ends were 5 bases for V and 6 bases for J; bases not matched to a gene: 7. The CDR3 loop reads CASSAPGLAGVDTQYF. In DNA, the CDR3 is TGTGCCAGCAGCGCTCCGGGACTAGCGGGAGTGGATACGCAGTATTTT.

V and J are TRBV2 and TRBJ2-1, with a possible D match to TRBD2 (7 bases). This CDR3 has 14 amino acids. V dropped 9 bases and J dropped 7 bases, with 19 bases sitting between them. CDR1 SNHLY and CDR2 FYNNEI come from the germline V gene. The CDR3 here is CARKGEGDGNEQFF. The DNA for the CDR3 is TGTGCCAGAAAGGGGGAGGGCGACGGTAATGAGCAGTTCTTC.